The 20 T cell receptor beta chains reported below all come from one sample, sequenced in a study of regulatory and conventional T cells in RAG deficiency. Conventional CD4+ T cells were sorted from blood as CD25-low CD127-high cells. Assay used: immunoSEQ multiplex PCR; TCRdb lists only in-frame clones, some missing. The table includes over 9,500 clones, around 94% detected once. The same data also contributed to another study, on regulatory T cells. This second study says: The primer mix had 52 TRBV and 13 TRBJ primers.

The specimen sequenced was CD4+ effector T cells sorted from blood. The receptors shown here come from a human donor in good health.

J is TRBJ1-3 and V is TRBV30, with 8 bases fitting TRBD1. Germline-derived CDR1 and CDR2 are GTSNPN and SVGIG (reference sequence). Germline trimming cut 8 bases from V and 4 bases from J; bases unmatched to any gene: 10. The CDR3 sequence is 14 residues long. CDR3 in amino acids: CAGSYRGGGNTIYF. The DNA of the CDR3 is TGTGCCGGTTCTTACAGGGGGGGAGGAAACACCATATATTTT.

The chain has TRBV6-1 and TRBJ1-2; TRBD1 might be the D (6 bases). The germline V gene has CDR1 MNHNS and CDR2 SASEGT. The V end lost 5 bases, the J end lost 7 bases, and 14 bases lay between the germline ends. The CDR3 consists of 13 residues. The CDR3 DNA reads TGTGCCAGCAGTCCCGGGACACTTCGTGGCTACACCTTC. Protein sequence: CASSPGTLRGYTF.

This chain uses TRBV30 with TRBJ1-6; D may be TRBD1 (6 bases). Germline values: CDR1 GTSNPN, CDR2 SVGIG (reference sequence). This CDR3 spans 16 amino acids. With 2 bases removed from V and 0 bases from J, the gap between germline ends came to 11 bases. CDR3 amino acids: CAWSTGSGSYNSPLHF. The CDR3 DNA reads as TGTGCCTGGAGTACAGGGAGCGGCTCCTATAATTCACCCCTCCACTTT. The whole variable domain, remainder taken from reference TRBV30 and TRBJ1-6, is SQTIHQWPATLVQPVGSPLSLECTVEGTSNPNLYWYRQAAGRGLQLLFYSVGIGQISSEVPQNLSASRPQDRQFILSSKKLLLSDSGFYLCAWSTGSGSYNSPLHFGNGTRLTVT.

V usage is TRBV2 and J usage is TRBJ2-7, with TRBD1 identical over 9 bases. V was pared by 10 bases and J by 3 bases, with 4 bases of the junction left unmatched. The germline gives CDR1 SNHLY, CDR2 FYNNEI. The CDR3 is 12 residues long. CDR3 region: CAMGQGSYEQYF. The CDR3 coding sequence is TGTGCCATGGGACAGGGCAGCTACGAGCAGTACTTC. The full variable domain, its missing parts supplied by reference TRBV2 and TRBJ2-7, is EPEVTQTPSHQVTQMGQEVILRCVPISNHLYFYWYRQILGQKVEFLVSFYNNEISEKSEIFDDQFSVERPDGSNFTLKIRSTKLEDSAMYFCAMGQGSYEQYFGPGTRLTVT.

The chain uses TRBV7-6 and TRBJ2-1; 11 bases are shared with TRBD2. Germline loops: CDR1 SGHVS, CDR2 FNYEAQ. V lost 5 bases and J lost 6; bases outside the gene matches: 9. The CDR3 has 16 residues. The CDR3 nucleotides read TGTGCCAGCAGCATCTTAGCGGGGGGGCCTTCCAATGAGCAGTTCTTC. Translation gives CASSILAGGPSNEQFF.

This chain uses TRBV6-5 with TRBJ2-7; perhaps TRBD2 as D (5 bases). V was clipped by 6 bases and J by 6 bases, with 18 bases between them. This CDR3 comprises 14 residues. Germline CDR1 and CDR2: MNHEY and SVGAGI. Written as DNA, the CDR3 is TGTGCCAGCAGAAGGACCGGACTGGGAAGCGAGCAGTACTTC. Translated: CASRRTGLGSEQYF.

In this sample, this clone turned up a few times. The chain combines TRBV18 with TRBJ1-3; maybe TRBD1 (5 bases). The CDR3 is 15 residues long. CDR1 and CDR2 from the germline V gene are KGHSH and LQKENI. The V end lost 3 bases, the J end lost 2 bases, and 11 bases lay between the germline ends. This CDR3 reads CASSPQGQPGNTIYF. In nucleotides, the CDR3 is TGTGCCAGCTCACCTCAGGGTCAACCTGGAAACACCATATATTTT.

The chain links TRBV5-1 to TRBJ2-5; 9 bases align to TRBD1. Germline CDR1 SGHRS, CDR2 YFSETQ. This CDR3 is built from 17 residues. The V gene end was trimmed by 0 bases and the J gene end by 1 base; junction bases not matched to a gene: 7. The CDR3: CASSLGTGTGSQETQYF. The CDR3 DNA follows: TGCGCCAGCAGCTTGGGAACCGGGACAGGGTCCCAAGAGACCCAGTACTTC.

The chain recombines TRBV4-1 with TRBJ1-2; D uncertain. Trimming left V 2 bases short and J 4 bases short, with 5 bases between. Germline lookup yields CDR1 MGHRA and CDR2 YSYEKL. The length of the CDR3 is 12 residues. The CDR3 here is CASSQYGYGYTF. The DNA of the CDR3 is TGCGCCAGCAGCCAATACGGCTATGGCTACACCTTC.

J is TRBJ1-1 and V is TRBV9; D uncertain. Germline CDR1 and CDR2: SGDLS and YYNGEE. The ends were cut back, 4 bases at V and 2 bases at J, with 15 bases in the middle. The CDR3 runs to 15 residues. The CDR3 DNA reads as TGTGCCAGCAGCTCCCGACACGGTGGTAACACTGAAGCTTTCTTT. Translating gives CASSSRHGGNTEAFF.

The genes are TRBV28 and TRBJ1-3; no clear D. Per germline, CDR1 MDHEN and CDR2 SYDVKM. V gave up 8 bases and J gave up 2 bases, with 7 bases separating them. The CDR3 covers 12 residues. The CDR3 loop is CASHVPGNTIYF. CDR3 in DNA: TGTGCCAGCCACGTTCCTGGAAACACCATATATTTT.

This rearrangement joins TRBV6-5 to TRBJ1-3; 8 nucleotides line up with TRBD1. The CDR3 is made up of 15 amino acids. J was trimmed by 2 bases and V by 6 bases; bases with no gene match: 6. CDR1 is MNHEY and CDR2 is SVGAGI in the germline V gene. The CDR3 loop reads CASRGTGGTGNTIYF. The CDR3, as DNA: TGTGCCAGCAGGGGAACAGGGGGGACTGGAAACACCATATATTTT.

This clone was recorded only once. The chain recombines TRBV6-1 with TRBJ2-2; D unresolved. With 8 bases removed from V and 9 bases from J, the gap between germline ends came to 7 bases. The CDR3 runs to 10 residues. Germline V gene lookup returns CDR1 MNHNS and CDR2 SASEGT. CDR3 amino acids: CASQWRELFF. The DNA for the CDR3 is TGTGCCAGCCAGTGGAGGGAGCTGTTTTTT.

The chain links TRBV27 to TRBJ1-6, with D perhaps TRBD1 (6 bases). The CDR3 loop spans 15 amino acids. Per the germline V gene, CDR1 is MNHEY and CDR2 is SMNVEV (reference sequence). Deletions cut 4 bases from V and 6 bases from J, with 13 bases between. For the CDR3, the DNA is TGTGCCAGCAGTTCACAGGGCCCCTTTAATTCACCCCTCCACTTT. This encodes CASSSQGPFNSPLHF.

The rearrangement links TRBV5-1 to TRBJ2-7; D is unclear. The CDR3 length is 15 residues. V was shortened by 0 bases and J by 3 bases, with 13 bases between the two germline ends. Germline loops: CDR1 SGHRS, CDR2 YFSETQ. CDR3 amino acids: CASSLEPERVYEQYF. In DNA form, the CDR3 reads TGCGCCAGCAGCTTGGAGCCGGAAAGGGTCTACGAGCAGTACTTC.

This sequence joins TRBV19 and TRBJ1-5, with D maybe TRBD1 (6 bases). CDR3 length: 15 residues. CDR1 LNHDA and CDR2 SQIVND come from the germline V gene (reference sequence). Trimming removed 10 bases from V and 1 base from J, with 17 bases in between. CDR3 sequence: CATTGSSRSNQPQHF. For the CDR3, the DNA is TGTGCCACTACAGGGAGCTCCAGGAGCAATCAGCCCCAGCATTTT.

For the CDR3, the DNA is TGTGCCAGCTCACCAGACGTCGAAGGACAGGGGGACTATGGCTACACCTTC. This gives the protein CASSPDVEGQGDYGYTF. This chain links TRBV18 with TRBJ1-2; TRBD1 matches at 10 bases. This CDR3 has 17 residues. J lost 3 bases, V lost 2 bases, and 9 bases had no gene match. Germline V gene sequence: CDR1 KGHSH, CDR2 LQKENI. Supplemented by reference TRBV18 and TRBJ1-2, the full variable domain reads NAGVMQNPRHLVRRRGQEARLRCSPMKGHSHVYWYRQLPEEGLKFMVYLQKENIIDESGMPKERFSAEFPKEGPSILRIQQVVRGDSAAYFCASSPDVEGQGDYGYTFGSGTRLTVV.

The rearrangement uses TRBV5-1 and TRBJ1-1, with D unresolved. V was pared by 4 bases and J by 1 base, with 17 bases between. The CDR3 is made up of 16 amino acids. The V gene's germline CDR1 is SGHRS and CDR2 YFSETQ. This CDR3 is CASSASAGVQNTEAFF. The CDR3 DNA is TGCGCCAGCAGCGCAAGCGCAGGCGTACAGAACACTGAAGCTTTCTTT.

This chain uses TRBV18 with TRBJ1-2; perhaps TRBD1 as D (6 bases). CDR1 KGHSH and CDR2 LQKENI come from the germline V gene. The CDR3 consists of 13 residues. Trimming stripped 1 base from V and 6 bases from J, with 9 bases between. This CDR3 reads CASSPRGQHGYTF. CDR3 coding DNA: TGTGCCAGCTCACCACGGGGACAACATGGCTACACCTTC.

CDR3 amino acids: CASSPDQGQGYEQYF. The CDR3 DNA follows: TGTGCCAGCTCACCCGATCAGGGACAGGGCTACGAGCAGTACTTC. The rearrangement uses TRBV18 and TRBJ2-7, with TRBD1 identical over 9 bases. V trimming: 3 bases; J trimming: 3 bases; junction bases outside the gene matches: 6. Germline V gene sequence: CDR1 KGHSH, CDR2 LQKENI. CDR3 length equals 15 residues. The variable domain in full, with the rest retrieved from reference TRBV18 and TRBJ2-7, is NAGVMQNPRHLVRRRGQEARLRCSPMKGHSHVYWYRQLPEEGLKFMVYLQKENIIDESGMPKERFSAEFPKEGPSILRIQQVVRGDSAAYFCASSPDQGQGYEQYFGPGTRLTVT.